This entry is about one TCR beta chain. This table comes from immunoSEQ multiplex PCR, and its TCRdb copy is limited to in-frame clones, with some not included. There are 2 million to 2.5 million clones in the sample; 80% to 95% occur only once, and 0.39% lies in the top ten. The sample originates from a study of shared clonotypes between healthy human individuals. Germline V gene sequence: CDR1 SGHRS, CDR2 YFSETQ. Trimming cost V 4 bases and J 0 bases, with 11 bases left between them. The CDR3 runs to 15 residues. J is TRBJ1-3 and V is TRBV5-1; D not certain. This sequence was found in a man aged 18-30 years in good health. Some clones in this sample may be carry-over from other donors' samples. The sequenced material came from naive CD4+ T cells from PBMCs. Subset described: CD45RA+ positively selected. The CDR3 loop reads CASSPQLTSGNTIYF. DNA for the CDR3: TGCGCCAGCAGCCCTCAATTAACCTCTGGAAACACCATATATTTT.